The rows below give T cell receptor beta chains drawn from one sample of a study of T cell changes during pregnancy in multiple sclerosis. Profiling relied on immunoSEQ multiplex PCR, and the TCRdb table lists in-frame clones only, not all of them. The sample lists fewer than 60,000 clones, approximately 89% occurring once. Sequenced here: peripheral blood, sampled after pregnancy. Receptors were obtained from a female donor in good health, enrolled as a control in a pregnancy study. Both conserved end residues are part of each CDR3. Fields, in order: clone size, J gene, D gene, V gene, CDR3 DNA, CDR3 protein. D genes are given only for firm matches. Not all rows give a size; the values are once, few, many and, for expanded clones, a class.

>NA|TRBJ2-1|TRBD2|TRBV5-4
TGTGCCAGCAGGCCCCCCGGGACTAGCGTTAATGAGCAGTTCTTC
CASRPPGTSVNEQFF
>once|TRBJ1-5|NA|TRBV15
TGTGCCACCAGCATTAAGGGGAATCAGCCCCAGCATTTT
CATSIKGNQPQHF
>few|TRBJ2-3|NA|TRBV7-9
TGTGCCAGCAGCTTCACTTTGGATACGCAGTATTTT
CASSFTLDTQYF
>NA|TRBJ2-6|TRBD1|TRBV6-6
TGTGCCAGCAGCCCAGGACAGGGGGCTGGGGCCAACGTCCTGACTTTC
CASSPGQGAGANVLTF
>once|TRBJ1-2|NA|TRBV7-9
TGTGCCAGCAGCCAAAATAACTATGGCTACACCTTC
CASSQNNYGYTF
>few|TRBJ1-1|NA|TRBV10-3
TGTGCCATCAGTGAGGCCTACTACAGGCCCGAAGCTTTCTTT
CAISEAYYRPEAFF
>few|TRBJ1-1|NA|TRBV30
TGTGCCTGGGCAAGACAGGCGAGGAACACTGAAGCTTTCTTT
CAWARQARNTEAFF
>NA|TRBJ1-2|NA|TRBV29-1
TGCAGCGTTGAACCAACGGGACTCTCGACGGGTGGCTACACCTTC
CSVEPTGLSTGGYTF
>NA|TRBJ2-1|TRBD2|TRBV9
TGTGCCAGCAGCGTAGAGACTAGCGGGGGTGTGGAGCAGTTCTTC
CASSVETSGGVEQFF
>NA|TRBJ2-1|TRBD2|TRBV9
TGTGCCAGCAGCGCCCCCCGTGACGCGGGAGGCTACAATGAGCAGTTCTTC
CASSAPRDAGGYNEQFF
>NA|TRBJ2-7|TRBD2|TRBV10-3
TGTGCCACAGGCTTAGGAGCGGGAGACGAGCAGTACTTC
CATGLGAGDEQYF
>NA|TRBJ2-1|NA|TRBV6-6
TGTGCCAGCGAAAGCACCCTACTAGCCGGTAACAATGAGCAGTTCTTC
CASESTLLAGNNEQFF
>NA|TRBJ2-1|TRBD2|TRBV7-9
TGTGCCAGCAGCTCGGGACTAGCGGGAGCGGGTGAGCAGTTCTTC
CASSSGLAGAGEQFF
>NA|TRBJ2-2|TRBD1|TRBV9
TGTGCCAGCAATACAGGGGGCCCCGGGGAGCTGTTTTTT
CASNTGGPGELFF
>NA|TRBJ2-7|NA|TRBV28
TGTGCCAGCAGTGCCCCCGGCAGGGGATCCTACGAGCAGTACTTC
CASSAPGRGSYEQYF
>NA|TRBJ1-1|NA|TRBV5-4
TGTGCCAGCAGCCTACCAGGTTACACTGAAGCTTTCTTT
CASSLPGYTEAFF
>NA|TRBJ2-1|TRBD2|TRBV7-9
TGTGCCAGCACCAAGACTAGCGGGGAAAACAATGAGCAGTTCTTC
CASTKTSGENNEQFF
>NA|TRBJ2-5|NA|TRBV28
TGTGCCAGCAGTTTAATCGAGAATACCCAAGAGACCCAGTACTTC
CASSLIENTQETQYF
>NA|TRBJ1-1|TRBD1|TRBV2
TGTGCCAGCTCCAAGTCAGGGGGCACTGAAGCTTTCTTT
CASSKSGGTEAFF
>NA|TRBJ1-2|NA|TRBV28
TGTGCCAGCAGTTTATTAACCGGCCAGGGCCAAAACGGCTACACCTTC
CASSLLTGQGQNGYTF
>NA|TRBJ1-3|NA|TRBV7-6
TGTGCCAGCAGCTTAGTTGGCGGACAGTTAAAACTCTCTGGAAACACCATATATTTT
CASSLVGGQLKLSGNTIYF
>NA|TRBJ1-5|NA|TRBV4-1
TGCGCCAGCAGTTTCGGACAGATCAATCAGCCCCAGCATTTT
CASSFGQINQPQHF
>NA|TRBJ2-1|TRBD1|TRBV19
TGTGCCAGTAGTCTAGGACAGGGCTACAATGAGCAGTTCTTC
CASSLGQGYNEQFF
>NA|TRBJ1-3|NA|TRBV5-4
TGTGCCAGCAGCTCGGACTCAAGCTCTGGAAACACCATATATTTT
CASSSDSSSGNTIYF
>NA|TRBJ2-7|TRBD1|TRBV6-1
TGTGCCAGCGGGGACAGGGCCTACGAGCAGTACTTC
CASGDRAYEQYF
>NA|TRBJ1-1|NA|TRBV29-1
TGCAGCGTTGAAGGGTCGGGGGGAATGGACACTGAAGCTTTCTTT
CSVEGSGGMDTEAFF
>NA|TRBJ2-3|NA|TRBV7-6
TGTGCCAGCAGCTTAGTTGGGGCGATATCAGATACGCAGTATTTT
CASSLVGAISDTQYF
>once|TRBJ2-5|NA|TRBV19
TGTGCCAGTAGTAACGGACAGCACCAAGAGACCCAGTACTTC
CASSNGQHQETQYF
>NA|TRBJ1-3|TRBD1|TRBV6-5
TGTGCCAGCAGTAGGACAGGGTCTGGAAACACCATATATTTT
CASSRTGSGNTIYF
>once|TRBJ2-1|NA|TRBV5-1
TGCGCCAGCAGCTTGGCACGGTTCTACAATGAGCAGTTCTTC
CASSLARFYNEQFF
>NA|TRBJ2-1|TRBD2|TRBV5-6
TGTGCCAGCAGTTTAGAGCGGGAACCAGGTATATACAATGAGCAGTTCTTC
CASSLEREPGIYNEQFF
>NA|TRBJ1-4|TRBD1|TRBV15
TGTGCCACCAGCAGACCGGGACAGGGGGCACGAAAACTGTTTTTT
CATSRPGQGARKLFF